Below, 8 T cell receptor beta chains from the same sample are listed, as sequenced in a study of beta chain features in type 1 diabetes. Study conclusions and caveats: People with Type 1 diabetes carried modestly yet significantly shorter TCRB CDR3s in all four CD4+ subsets.

cDNA synthesis used the whole RNA isolate, giving expressed TCRB sequences. The method was immunoSEQ multiplex PCR; TCRdb's version includes in-frame clones alone and lacks a portion of them. This table holds nearly 350,000 clones, over 7% found once. These TCRs are of unknown antigen specificity. Material: central memory CD4+ T cells from blood. These receptors originate from a man between 25 and 39 years old with type 1 diabetes.

This clone was detected only a few times. V usage is TRBV27 and J usage is TRBJ2-3, with a tentative D call TRBD2 (5 bases). The V and J ends lost 5 bases and 4 bases respectively, with 19 bases between them. CDR3 length equals 16 residues. CDR1 and CDR2 (germline): MNHEY, SMNVEV (reference sequence). DNA of the CDR3: TGTGCCAGCAGTCCCCGGACCCCTAGGAGGTCAGATACGCAGTATTTT. It translates to CASSPRTPRRSDTQYF.

This rearrangement joins TRBV9 to TRBJ1-6, with 7 bases aligning to TRBD1. The V and J ends lost 4 bases and 10 bases, in that order; junction bases with no gene match: 8. The CDR3 is 14 amino acids. Germline lookup yields CDR1 SGDLS and CDR2 YYNGEE. The CDR3 sequence: CASSPRQGNSPLHF. DNA for the CDR3: TGTGCCAGCAGCCCCAGACAGGGTAACTCACCCCTCCACTTT.

The chain recombines TRBV9 with TRBJ2-3; 12 bases are a match to TRBD1. V gave up 2 bases and J gave up 1 base; unmatched junction bases: 2. CDR1 is SGDLS, CDR2 YYNGEE, per germline. This CDR3 is built from 16 residues. CDR3 protein: CASSVGTGGRTDTQYF. The CDR3 coding sequence is TGTGCCAGCAGCGTCGGGACAGGGGGCCGCACAGATACGCAGTATTTT.

This clone was found a few times. The chain joins TRBV7-2 to TRBJ2-3; D call uncertain. Looked up from germline, CDR1 is SGHTA and CDR2 is FQGNSA. Deletions cut 2 bases from V and 4 bases from J, with 4 bases between. CDR3 length: 12 residues. The CDR3 here is CASSLMSDTQYF. CDR3 nucleotides: TGTGCCAGCAGCTTAATGTCAGATACGCAGTATTTT.

This sequence joins TRBV9 and TRBJ2-7, with TRBD2 matching 11 bases. Germline V lookup: CDR1 SGDLS, CDR2 YYNGEE. V was pared by 0 bases and J by 0 bases, with 2 bases of the junction left unmatched. The CDR3 is 16 residues long. The CDR3 region is CASSVGLAGFSYEQYF. CDR3 bases: TGTGCCAGCAGCGTAGGACTAGCGGGGTTCTCCTACGAGCAGTACTTC.

The DNA of the CDR3 is TGTGCCAGCAGGGAACGGGACTGGTACAATGAGCAGTTCTTC. It yields the protein CASRERDWYNEQFF. V usage is TRBV2 and J usage is TRBJ2-1, with D maybe TRBD2 (6 bases). CDR1 and CDR2 from the germline V gene are SNHLY and FYNNEI. CDR3 length equals 14 residues. V was trimmed by 6 bases and J by 4 bases, leaving 13 bases between them.

This chain uses TRBV9 with TRBJ2-3; a possible D gene is TRBD2 (5 bases). Deletions cut 0 bases from V and 2 bases from J, with 13 bases between. The CDR3 sequence is 16 residues long. Per germline, CDR1 SGDLS and CDR2 YYNGEE. Here the CDR3 reads CASSVGANLATDTQYF. For the CDR3, the DNA is TGTGCCAGCAGCGTAGGGGCCAACCTAGCCACAGATACGCAGTATTTT.

This clone has ten or more counts. The CDR3 nucleotides are TGCGCCAGCTGTCCGGGGATGGAGACCCAGTACTTC. Amino acid sequence: CASCPGMETQYF. V gene TRBV10-2 combines with J gene TRBJ2-5; D is possibly TRBD2 (5 bases). The germline V gene encodes CDR1 WSHSY and CDR2 SAAADI. Trimming stripped 8 bases from V and 5 bases from J, with 12 bases between. This CDR3 contains 12 residues.